These 15 T cell receptor beta chains were sequenced from one sample in a study of blood T cell repertoires in COVID-19. The table came from immunoSEQ multiplex PCR; TCRdb's copy has only in-frame clones and leaves some out. The sample records 150,000 to 170,000 clones, roughly four fifths being singletons. The specimen was peripheral blood. The receptors were sampled from a man older than 75 with acute or convalescent COVID-19.

The rearrangement links TRBV6-6 to TRBJ2-2; 8 nucleotides agree with TRBD1. V lost 8 bases to trimming and J lost 6 bases; unmatched junction nucleotides: 5. The CDR3 length is 13 residues. Germline V lookup: CDR1 MNHNY, CDR2 SVGAGI (reference sequence). The DNA of the CDR3 is TGTGCCAGCTCCCAGGGGGCGCCCGGGGAGCTGTTTTTT. The encoded protein is CASSQGAPGELFF.

In nucleotides, the CDR3 is TGTGCCAGCAGTTCCTACAGGGGGAAAGCTTTCTTT. It specifies CASSSYRGKAFF. The chain recombines TRBV12-3 or TRBV12-4 with TRBJ1-1, with 8 bases fitting TRBD1. CDR3 length: 12 residues. The J segment lost 9 bases and the V segment lost 4 bases, leaving 4 bases of the junction unmatched.

This chain uses TRBV5-5 with TRBJ2-1, with 8 positions matching TRBD1. CDR3 length: 13 amino acids. CDR1 and CDR2 from the germline V gene are SGHKS and YYEKEE (reference sequence). The V and J ends lost 3 bases and 7 bases, in that order; junction bases with no gene match: 3. The CDR3 loop is CASSSWTGNEQFF. CDR3 nucleotide sequence: TGTGCCAGCAGCTCCTGGACAGGGAATGAGCAGTTCTTC.

The chain uses TRBV6-5 and TRBJ1-1, with a weak D call TRBD1 (5 bases). CDR1 MNHEY and CDR2 SVGAGI come from the germline V gene. This CDR3 has 12 residues. Trimming cost V 6 bases and J 5 bases, with 10 bases left between them. CDR3 residues: CASSATETEAFF. CDR3 in DNA: TGTGCCAGCAGCGCGACAGAAACTGAAGCTTTCTTT.

The chain joins TRBV7-8 to TRBJ2-3, with TRBD2 matching over 8 bases. CDR1 and CDR2 from the germline V gene are SGHVS and FQNEAQ. The CDR3 is 15 amino acids. After removal of 5 bases from V and 7 bases from J, the junction contained 11 bases not matched to a gene. The CDR3, as DNA: TGTGCCAGCAGCGGACGGACTAGCCCGATGCATACGCAGTATTTT. It translates to CASSGRTSPMHTQYF.

This clone has a handful of counts. Other DNA sequences from this sample encode an identical CDR3 as well. The V call is TRBV5-1, the J call TRBJ2-2, with 7 positions matching TRBD1. From germline, CDR1 is SGHRS and CDR2 YFSETQ. The CDR3 sequence is 15 residues long. J lost 2 bases, V lost 0 bases, and 1 base had no gene match. This CDR3 is CASSLGQGNTGELFF. The CDR3 nucleotides read TGCGCCAGCAGCTTGGGACAGGGAAACACCGGGGAGCTGTTTTTT.

V gene TRBV5-5 combines with J gene TRBJ2-3; TRBD2 might be the D (5 bases). The CDR3 has 13 amino acids. The germline CDR1 and CDR2 sequences are SGHKS and YYEKEE (reference sequence). The V end lost 5 bases, the J end lost 3 bases, and 10 bases lay between the germline ends. The CDR3 region is CASREDFTDTQYF. CDR3 DNA sequence: TGTGCCAGCAGGGAGGACTTTACAGATACGCAGTATTTT.

The chain links TRBV7-9 to TRBJ2-5, with 7 bases identical to TRBD2. This CDR3 is 17 amino acids long. Germline V gene data show CDR1 as SEHNR and CDR2 as FQNEAQ (reference sequence). The V and J ends lost 4 bases and 0 bases, in that order; junction bases with no gene match: 11. CDR3 sequence (DNA): TGTGCCAGCAGCTCAACCGGGACTACACTGTACCAAGAGACCCAGTACTTC. Translation gives CASSSTGTTLYQETQYF.

The chain recombines TRBV18 with TRBJ1-3; no clear D. CDR1 is KGHSH, CDR2 LQKENI, per germline. V lost 2 bases and J 8 bases, leaving 13 bases between the germline ends. The CDR3 is made up of 14 amino acids. The CDR3 spells CASSPISRQDTIYF. The CDR3 DNA sequence: TGTGCCAGCTCACCAATATCCCGGCAGGACACCATATATTTT.

This sequence joins TRBV5-4 and TRBJ2-3; D uncertain. The CDR3 has 14 amino acids. In germline, CDR1 is SGHNT, CDR2 YYREEE (reference sequence). Between the trimmed V and J ends, which lost 4 bases and 2 bases, there was a span of 11 bases. CDR3 residues: CASSPLKNTDTQYF. CDR3 bases: TGTGCCAGCAGCCCCCTTAAAAACACAGATACGCAGTATTTT.

This chain joins TRBV3-1 (or the pseudogene TRBV3-2) and TRBJ1-6, with 9 bases identical to TRBD1. V lost 3 bases to trimming and J lost 10 bases; unmatched junction nucleotides: 7. From germline, CDR1 is LGHDT and CDR2 YNNKEL (reference sequence). The CDR3 consists of 15 residues. CDR3 DNA sequence: TGTGCCAGCAGCCAGGAGACAGGGGGAGGCTCACCCCTCCACTTT. Translation gives CASSQETGGGSPLHF.

The chain joins TRBV7-2 to TRBJ1-2, with a possible D match to TRBD1 (5 bases). Germline-derived CDR1 and CDR2 are SGHTA and FQGNSA. CDR3 length equals 13 residues. Trimming left V 6 bases short and J 5 bases short, with 13 bases between. The CDR3 DNA is TGTGCCAGCAGACCGACAGCAGAGTATGGCTACACCTTC. It is translated as CASRPTAEYGYTF.

CDR3 amino acids: CASSQEGVGGYTF. CDR3 nucleotide sequence: TGTGCCAGCAGCCAAGAAGGGGTCGGGGGCTACACCTTC. The rearrangement joins TRBV11-3 to TRBJ1-2; possible D gene TRBD1, 5 bases. This CDR3 spans 13 amino acids. Germline values: CDR1 SGHNT, CDR2 YENEEA. Trimming pared 5 bases from V and 8 bases from J, leaving 15 bases between.

This clone showed up just once. The chain combines TRBV13 with TRBJ2-7, with 9 nucleotides matching TRBD2. Looked up from germline, CDR1 is PRHDT and CDR2 is FYEKMQ (reference sequence). The CDR3 is 14 amino acids. J gave up 0 bases and V 7 bases, and 4 bases lay outside the gene matches. The CDR3, as DNA: TGTGCCAGCAAAAGCGGGGGGCCCTCCTACGAGCAGTACTTC. It translates to CASKSGGPSYEQYF.

DNA of the CDR3: TGTGCCAGCAAGGCAGGGCCGGCCAAAAACATTCAGTACTTC. Translated: CASKAGPAKNIQYF. V is TRBV3-1 (or the pseudogene TRBV3-2) and J is TRBJ2-4, with a possible D match to TRBD1 (5 bases). The germline V and J ends were trimmed by 7 bases and 1 base, with 11 bases remaining between them. This CDR3 is 14 amino acids long. Germline V CDR1 and CDR2: LGHDT, YNNKEL (reference sequence).